This TCR beta chain was retrieved from a study of blood T cell repertoires in COVID-19. Germline assignment: CDR1 SGDLS and CDR2 YYNGEE. The CDR3 covers 19 residues. V lost 5 bases to trimming and J lost 0 bases, with 21 bases between them. TCRdb's copy holds only in-frame clones and misses some; the assay was immunoSEQ multiplex PCR. The profile shows about 370,000 clones, roughly 86% of them singletons. This receptor was identified in a woman between 25 and 40 years old with COVID-19, enrolled during active disease. The rearrangement links TRBV9 to TRBJ2-6; a possible D gene is TRBD1 (6 bases). The sample consisted of peripheral blood. CDR3 in amino acids: CASRSSRGDSGSGANVLTF. CDR3 nucleotide sequence: TGTGCCAGCAGGTCCTCCAGGGGAGACTCTGGCTCTGGGGCCAACGTCCTGACTTTC. Based on the CDR3 plus reference TRBV9 and TRBJ2-6, the full variable domain is DSGVTQTPKHLITATGQRVTLRCSPRSGDLSVYWYQQSLDQGLQFLIQYYNGEERAKGNILERFSAQQFPDLHSELNLSSLELGDSALYFCASRSSRGDSGSGANVLTFGAGSRLTVL.